What follows describes a single T cell receptor (beta chain). This clone showed up many times. Its antigen is still unknown. Per-base quality was not reported, and no clone a single base away is much larger than it. No treatment had been received by any patient before thyroid surgery. The study retrospectively analysed patient clinical samples collected from 2012 to 2018 using T-cell receptor beta sequencing. Libraries were made using PCR. The data were produced on an Illumina HiSeq 4000. High-throughput sequencing was used to profile the CDR3 region of the TCR beta-chain in every patient. In the paper's pipeline: The researchers built a classifier to tell apart papillary thyroid cancer patients with distant metastasis, based on CDR3 differences among clinicopathological groups. The Shannon index was used to assess repertoire diversity, and the Morisita-Horn index was used to assess tumor-blood repertoire similarity. TCRdb cleaned the public reads at Q25 with fastp, built clones with MiXCR and kept in-frame beta chains. The V and J calls were determined by TCRdb, not by the authors. The sample table lists about 40,000 clones, around 10% of them with a count of one. The ten biggest clones cover around 25% of the sample.

From V the trimming removes 1 base and from J it removes 0 bases, while the gene matches leave 5 bases of the junction unaccounted for. Spanning cysteine to phenylalanine, the CDR3 consists of 15 amino acids. The entry retains the CDR3 DNA only, 45 bases that are in frame from base 1. Per the germline V gene (reference sequence), DFQATT is the CDR1 and SNEGSKA is the CDR2. The data are from a study of metastatic and nonmetastatic thyroid tumors (dated by TCRdb to about 2020). Background on the whole study: For patients with malignant and with benign thyroid disease, the researchers compared repertoires between peripheral blood samples and tumor or nodule tissue samples.

Broad study findings and their caveats: In both blood and tumor samples, TCR beta diversity was reported to be significantly higher in malignant tumors than in benign nodules.

The receptor was derived from a female donor with papillary thyroid cancer or a benign thyroid nodule (not recorded which). Some clones in this sample may be carry-over from other donors' samples. This sequence uses TRBV20-1 and TRBJ2-7; TRBD2 agrees with 8 junctional bases. The sample comprised blood. The CDR3: CSARVRTSGSYEQYF. The nucleotide sequence is TGCAGTGCTAGAGTGAGAACTAGCGGCTCCTACGAGCAGTACTTC.